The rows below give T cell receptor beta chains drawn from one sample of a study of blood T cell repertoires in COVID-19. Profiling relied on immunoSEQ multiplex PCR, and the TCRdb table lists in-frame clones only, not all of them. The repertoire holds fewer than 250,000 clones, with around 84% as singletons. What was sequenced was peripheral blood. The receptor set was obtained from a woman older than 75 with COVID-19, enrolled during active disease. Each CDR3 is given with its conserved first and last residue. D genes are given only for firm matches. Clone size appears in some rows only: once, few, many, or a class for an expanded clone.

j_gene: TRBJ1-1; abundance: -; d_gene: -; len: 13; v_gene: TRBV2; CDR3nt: TGTGCCAGCAGTCTCAGGGAGAACACTGAAGCTTTCTTT; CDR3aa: CASSLRENTEAFF
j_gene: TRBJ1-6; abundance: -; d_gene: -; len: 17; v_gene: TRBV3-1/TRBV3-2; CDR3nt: TGTGCCAGCAGCCAAGAGCCCTTACCGGGAGAAAATTCACCCCTCCACTTT; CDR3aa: CASSQEPLPGENSPLHF
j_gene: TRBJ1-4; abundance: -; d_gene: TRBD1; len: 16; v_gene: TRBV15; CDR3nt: TGTGCCACCAGCAGAGATCCCCAGGGGGCAGATGAAAAACTGTTTTTT; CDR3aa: CATSRDPQGADEKLFF
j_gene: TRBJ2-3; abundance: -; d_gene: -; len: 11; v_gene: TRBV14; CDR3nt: TGTGCCAGCAGCTCCTTAGATACGCAGTATTTT; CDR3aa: CASSSLDTQYF
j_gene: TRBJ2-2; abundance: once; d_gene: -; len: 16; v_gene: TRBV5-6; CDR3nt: TGTGCCAGCAGCTCTGGAGGGGCAGGGAACACCGGGGAGCTGTTTTTT; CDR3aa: CASSSGGAGNTGELFF
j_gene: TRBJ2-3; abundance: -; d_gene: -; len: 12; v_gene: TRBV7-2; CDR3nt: TGTGCCAGCAGCCCTAGCACAGATACGCAGTATTTT; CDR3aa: CASSPSTDTQYF
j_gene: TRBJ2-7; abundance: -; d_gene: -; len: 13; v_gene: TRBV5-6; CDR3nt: TGTGCCAGCAGCTTGGCCCCTCCCCGGGAGCAGTACTTC; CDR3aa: CASSLAPPREQYF
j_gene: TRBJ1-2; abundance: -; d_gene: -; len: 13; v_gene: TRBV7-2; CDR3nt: TGTGCCAGCAGCGCCGACCAGGTCAGGGGCTACACCTTC; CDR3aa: CASSADQVRGYTF
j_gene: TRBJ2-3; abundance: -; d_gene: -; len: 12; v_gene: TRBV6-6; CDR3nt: TGTGCCAGCAGCCTAAGAACAGATACGCAGTATTTT; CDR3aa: CASSLRTDTQYF
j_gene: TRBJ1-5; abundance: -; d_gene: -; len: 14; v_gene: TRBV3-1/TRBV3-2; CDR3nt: TGTGCCAGCAGCCAAGGGCATAGCAATCAGCCCCAGCATTTT; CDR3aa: CASSQGHSNQPQHF
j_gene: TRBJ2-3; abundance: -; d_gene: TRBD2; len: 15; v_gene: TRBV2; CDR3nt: TGTGCCAGCAGTCCCGGGACTAGGGAGCCAGATACGCAGTATTTT; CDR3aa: CASSPGTREPDTQYF
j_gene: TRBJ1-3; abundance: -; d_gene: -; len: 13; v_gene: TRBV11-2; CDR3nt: TGTGCCAGCAGCTTAGAGAACACAAGATCATTATATTTT; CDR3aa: CASSLENTRSLYF
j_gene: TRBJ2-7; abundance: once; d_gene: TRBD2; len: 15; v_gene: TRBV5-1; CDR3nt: TGCGCCAGCAGCCTTCGGGAGGGGACCTCCTACGAGCAGTACTTC; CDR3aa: CASSLREGTSYEQYF
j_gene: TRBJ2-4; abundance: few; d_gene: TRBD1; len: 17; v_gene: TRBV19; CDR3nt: TGTGCCAGTAGTATCGACACAGGGGGCCTCGCCAAAAACATTCAGTACTTC; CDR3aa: CASSIDTGGLAKNIQYF
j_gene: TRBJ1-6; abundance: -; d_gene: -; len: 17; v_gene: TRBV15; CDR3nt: TGTGCCACCAGCCTTCCCGAGCGGAGCTCCTATAATTCACCCCTCCACTTT; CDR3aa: CATSLPERSSYNSPLHF
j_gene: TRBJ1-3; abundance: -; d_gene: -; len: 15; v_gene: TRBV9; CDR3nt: TGTGCCAGCAGCGTAGGAGGAATCTCTGGAAACACCATATATTTT; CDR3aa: CASSVGGISGNTIYF
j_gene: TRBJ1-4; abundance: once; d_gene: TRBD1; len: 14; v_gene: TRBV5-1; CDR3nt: TGCGCCAGCAGCCCGGGACAGGCTAATGAAAAACTGTTTTTT; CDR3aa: CASSPGQANEKLFF
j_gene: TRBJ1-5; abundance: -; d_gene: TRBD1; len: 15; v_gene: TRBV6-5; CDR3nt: TGTGCCAGCAGGAATACAGGGGGAGATCGACAGCCCCAGCATTTT; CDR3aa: CASRNTGGDRQPQHF
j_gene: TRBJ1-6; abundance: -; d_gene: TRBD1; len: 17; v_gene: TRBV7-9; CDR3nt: TGTGCCAGCAGCTTAGGACAGGGTGGGCTTCGTAATTCACCCCTCCACTTT; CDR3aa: CASSLGQGGLRNSPLHF
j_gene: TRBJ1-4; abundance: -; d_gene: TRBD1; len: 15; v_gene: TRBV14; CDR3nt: TGTGCCAGCAGCCCGATGCAGGGGGCGGGTGAAAAACTGTTTTTT; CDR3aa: CASSPMQGAGEKLFF
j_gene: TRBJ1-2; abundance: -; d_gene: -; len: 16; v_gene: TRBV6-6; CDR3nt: TGTGCCAGCATTGCCGATGGGGCCCGGAGTGCGGAGGGCTACACCTTC; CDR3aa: CASIADGARSAEGYTF
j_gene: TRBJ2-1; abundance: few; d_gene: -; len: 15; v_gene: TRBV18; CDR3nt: TGTGCCAGCTCACCACCGGGGGGGGCGTACAATGAGCAGTTCTTC; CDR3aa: CASSPPGGAYNEQFF
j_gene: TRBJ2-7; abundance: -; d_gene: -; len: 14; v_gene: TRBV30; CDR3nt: TGTGCCTGGAGTGTAGGCGGGGTTGGCCTCGAGCAGTACTTC; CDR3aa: CAWSVGGVGLEQYF
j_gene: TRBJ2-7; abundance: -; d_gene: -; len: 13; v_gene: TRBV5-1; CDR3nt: TGCGCCAGCAGCGGGTCTAGCCCCCTCGAGCAGTACTTC; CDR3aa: CASSGSSPLEQYF
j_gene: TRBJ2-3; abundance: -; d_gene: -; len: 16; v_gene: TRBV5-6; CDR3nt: TGTGCCAGCAACTTCGACCGACTCGGGGAGCGGAATACGCAGTATTTT; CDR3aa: CASNFDRLGERNTQYF
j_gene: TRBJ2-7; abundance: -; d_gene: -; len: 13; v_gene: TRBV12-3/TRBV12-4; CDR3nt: TGTGCCAGCAGTCTGACAGGCAACTACGAGCAGTACTTC; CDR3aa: CASSLTGNYEQYF
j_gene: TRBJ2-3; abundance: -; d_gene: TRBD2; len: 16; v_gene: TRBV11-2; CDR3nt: TGTGCCAGCAGCTTAGCGACTAGCGGGGGGAGGGATACGCAGTATTTT; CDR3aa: CASSLATSGGRDTQYF
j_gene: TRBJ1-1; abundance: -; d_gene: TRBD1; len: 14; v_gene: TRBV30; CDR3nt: TGTGCCTGGAGACCAGGGGGCCTCAACACTGAAGCTTTCTTT; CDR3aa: CAWRPGGLNTEAFF
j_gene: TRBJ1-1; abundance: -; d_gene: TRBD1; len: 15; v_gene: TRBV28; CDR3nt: TGTGCCAGCAGTCCTCAGCAGGGGGGCTACACTGAAGCTTTCTTT; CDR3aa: CASSPQQGGYTEAFF
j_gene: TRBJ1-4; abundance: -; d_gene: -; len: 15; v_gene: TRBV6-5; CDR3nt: TGTGCCAGCACCATTGGACTCGCAACTAATGAAAAACTGTTTTTT; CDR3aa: CASTIGLATNEKLFF
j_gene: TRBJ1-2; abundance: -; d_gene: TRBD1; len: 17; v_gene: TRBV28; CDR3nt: TGTGCCAGCAGTTCCTTCGGCGGACAGGCGGTCGGCTATGGCTACACCTTC; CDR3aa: CASSSFGGQAVGYGYTF
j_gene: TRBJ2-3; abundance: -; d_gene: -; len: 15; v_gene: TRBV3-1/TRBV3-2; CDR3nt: TGTGCCAGCAGCCCGACTCGACTAGTTACAGATACGCAGTATTTT; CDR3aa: CASSPTRLVTDTQYF
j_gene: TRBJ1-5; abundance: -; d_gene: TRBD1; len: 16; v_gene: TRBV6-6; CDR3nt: TGTGCCAGCAGCCGGGGTTCGGGACAGTCTAATCAGCCCCAGCATTTT; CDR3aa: CASSRGSGQSNQPQHF
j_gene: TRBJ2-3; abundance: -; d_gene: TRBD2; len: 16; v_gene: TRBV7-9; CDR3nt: TGTGCCAGCAGCTTATGGGAACGGGGGGGTACAGATACGCAGTATTTT; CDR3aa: CASSLWERGGTDTQYF
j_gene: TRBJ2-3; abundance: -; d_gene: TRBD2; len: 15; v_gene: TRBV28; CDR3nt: TGTGCCAGCACTCCCGCCGGGGGGTACACAGATACGCAGTATTTT; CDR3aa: CASTPAGGYTDTQYF
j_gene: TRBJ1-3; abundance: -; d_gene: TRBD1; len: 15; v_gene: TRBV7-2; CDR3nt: TGTGCCAGCAGCCCCGGACAGGGGCCCGGAAACACCATATATTTT; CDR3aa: CASSPGQGPGNTIYF
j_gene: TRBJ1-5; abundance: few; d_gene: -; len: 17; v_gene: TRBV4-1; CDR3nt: TGCGCCAGCAGCCAAGTCAGGGTCAGGGAGGGCAATCAGCCCCAGCATTTT; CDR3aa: CASSQVRVREGNQPQHF
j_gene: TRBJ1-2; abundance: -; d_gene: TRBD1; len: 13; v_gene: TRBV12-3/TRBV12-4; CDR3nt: TGTGCCAGCAGCCCCGACAGGGATTATGGCTACACCTTC; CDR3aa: CASSPDRDYGYTF
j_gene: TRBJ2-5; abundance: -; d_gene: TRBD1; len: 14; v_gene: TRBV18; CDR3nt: TGTGCCAGCTCGCCCACAGGGGGGCAGGAGACCCAGTACTTC; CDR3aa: CASSPTGGQETQYF
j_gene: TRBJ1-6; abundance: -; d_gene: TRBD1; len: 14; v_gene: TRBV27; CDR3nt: TGTGCCAGCAGTAGGGGACAGTTTAATTCACCCCTCCACTTT; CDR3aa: CASSRGQFNSPLHF
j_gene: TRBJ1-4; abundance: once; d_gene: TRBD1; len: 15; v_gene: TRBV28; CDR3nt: TGTGCCAGCAGTGTGGGGGGACAGGGTCAGGAAAAACTGTTTTTT; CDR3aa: CASSVGGQGQEKLFF
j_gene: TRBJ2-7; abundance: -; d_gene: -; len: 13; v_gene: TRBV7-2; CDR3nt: TGTGCCAGCAGCTTTTACAGCTCCTACGAGCAGTACTTC; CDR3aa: CASSFYSSYEQYF
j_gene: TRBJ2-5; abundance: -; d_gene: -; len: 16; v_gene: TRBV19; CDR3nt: TGTGCCAGTAGCGACTCGGCCACTAGTTTACAAGAGACCCAGTACTTC; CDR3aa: CASSDSATSLQETQYF
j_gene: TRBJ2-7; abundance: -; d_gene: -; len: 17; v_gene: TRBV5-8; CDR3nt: TGTGCCAGCAGCTTGGAGCGGGCCATCCGAGCGGACTACGAGCAGTACTTC; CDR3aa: CASSLERAIRADYEQYF
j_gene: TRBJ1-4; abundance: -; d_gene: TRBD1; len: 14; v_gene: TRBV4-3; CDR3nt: TGCGCCAGCAGCCAAGGACAGGGAGTGGAAAAACTGTTTTTT; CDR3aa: CASSQGQGVEKLFF
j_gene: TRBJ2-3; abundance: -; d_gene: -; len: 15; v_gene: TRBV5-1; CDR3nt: TGCGCCAGCGCCCCCAGCGGACGACACACAGATACGCAGTATTTT; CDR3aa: CASAPSGRHTDTQYF
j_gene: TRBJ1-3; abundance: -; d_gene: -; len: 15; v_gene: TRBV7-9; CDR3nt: TGTGCCAGCAGCCCCCGGACAGTTTCTGGAAACACCATATATTTT; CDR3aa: CASSPRTVSGNTIYF
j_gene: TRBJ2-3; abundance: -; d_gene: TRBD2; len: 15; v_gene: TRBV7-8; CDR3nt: TGTGCCAGCTCCCGGGCGGGGGGGAGCACAGATACGCAGTATTTT; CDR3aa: CASSRAGGSTDTQYF
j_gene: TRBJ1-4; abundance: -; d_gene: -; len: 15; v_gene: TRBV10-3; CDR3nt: TGTGCCATCAGTGAACAGGCCGCAACTAATGAAAAACTGTTTTTT; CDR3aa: CAISEQAATNEKLFF
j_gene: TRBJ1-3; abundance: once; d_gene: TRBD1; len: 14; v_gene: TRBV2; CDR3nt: TGTGCCAGCAGCAACAGGGGAGCTGGAAACACCATATATTTT; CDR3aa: CASSNRGAGNTIYF
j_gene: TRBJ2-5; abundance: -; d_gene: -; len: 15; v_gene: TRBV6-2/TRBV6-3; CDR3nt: TGTGCCAGCAGTTACTCGAGCGAGGTAGGAGAGACCCAGTACTTC; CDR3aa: CASSYSSEVGETQYF
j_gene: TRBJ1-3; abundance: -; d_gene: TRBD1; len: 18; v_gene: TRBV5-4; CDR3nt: TGTGCCAGCAGCTCACGCCGCACGGGGACAGGGTCAGGAAACACCATATATTTT; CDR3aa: CASSSRRTGTGSGNTIYF
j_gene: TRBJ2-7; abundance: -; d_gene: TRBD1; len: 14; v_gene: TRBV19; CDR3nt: TGTGCCAGCTTGGGACAGCCAAGGTCACCCGAGCAGTACTTC; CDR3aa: CASLGQPRSPEQYF
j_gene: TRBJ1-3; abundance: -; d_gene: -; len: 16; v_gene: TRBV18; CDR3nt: TGTGCCAGCTCACCATCGCGGGCGAGGGCTGGAAACACCATATATTTT; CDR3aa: CASSPSRARAGNTIYF
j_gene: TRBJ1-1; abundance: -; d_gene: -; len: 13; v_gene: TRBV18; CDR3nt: TGTGCCAGCTCACCATCTAGCGACACTGAAGCTTTCTTT; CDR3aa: CASSPSSDTEAFF